The 3 T cell receptor beta chains below were found in one sample sequenced in a study of T-cell reconstitution after alpha-beta-depleted transplantation in children. Unique molecular identifiers were used to barcode this TCRbeta library. TCRdb reprocessed the PCR reads with MiXCR, giving one entry per CDR3 protein. Of about 500,000 distinct CDR3 sequences detected, approximately 29% appear once; the ten largest clones hold 2% to 3%. The starting material was PBMCs from the stem cell graft donor, obtained from the stem cell graft. The receptors were sampled from a human donor who donated a stem cell graft to a child with aplastic anemia.

Here the CDR3 reads CASSSAGGAYEQYF. CDR3 bases: TGTGCCAGCAGTTCAGCGGGAGGAGCCTACGAGCAGTACTTC. The chain joins TRBV28 to TRBJ2-7; TRBD2 aligns across 9 bases. The germline V gene has CDR1 MDHEN and CDR2 SYDVKM. V lost 4 bases and J lost 2; bases outside the gene matches: 3. The CDR3 is 14 amino acids.

This chain connects TRBV18 to TRBJ1-1; tentatively, D is TRBD1 (5 bases). Germline CDR1 KGHSH, CDR2 LQKENI. This CDR3 contains 14 residues. V was shortened by 3 bases and J by 3 bases, with 11 bases between the two germline ends. The CDR3 DNA sequence: TGTGCCAGCTCACCGCTGGGGGGAGACACTGAAGCTTTCTTT. Amino acid sequence: CASSPLGGDTEAFF.

This clonotype was picked up a small number of times. V is TRBV29-1 and J is TRBJ1-2; 8 bases fit TRBD1. The V and J ends lost 4 bases and 8 bases, in that order; junction bases with no gene match: 9. Germline loops: CDR1 SQVTM, CDR2 ANQGSEA. The CDR3 runs 13 residues. The CDR3 loop reads CSVGTGKGGGYTF. DNA for the CDR3: TGCAGCGTTGGGACAGGGAAAGGAGGGGGCTACACCTTC.